The clone carrying this TCR beta chain occurred once. Produced via immunoSEQ multiplex PCR; TCRdb's table is partial and in-frame only. The sample consists of around 260,000 clones, about 85% of them appearing once. The data originate from a study of blood T cell repertoires in COVID-19. The sample taken for sequencing was peripheral blood. The clonotype comes from a man younger than 30 with active or convalescent COVID-19.

CDR3 sequence reads: CASSLRGSGNQPQHF. CDR3 nucleotide sequence: TGCGCCAGCAGCTTGCGGGGGTCAGGCAATCAGCCCCAGCATTTT. This chain links TRBV5-1 with TRBJ1-5; D may be TRBD1 (5 bases). The CDR3 contains 15 residues. The germline V and J ends were trimmed by 1 base and 2 bases, with 10 bases remaining between them. CDR1 SGHRS and CDR2 YFSETQ come from the germline V gene.